Below are 4 T cell receptor beta chains sequenced from a single sample in a study of cytomegalovirus exposure and HLA in healthy donors. Clones were sequenced by immunoSEQ multiplex PCR, and TCRdb holds only the in-frame ones, with some missing. The profile covers tens of thousands of clones, with roughly nine tenths appearing a single time and 3% to 3.5% taken by the ten largest. Sequencing used PBMCs. The receptors come from a man younger than 30 in good health and CMV-seronegative.

The V call is TRBV19, the J call TRBJ1-5; D is possibly TRBD1 (5 bases). The CDR3 extends over 14 amino acids. The germline V gene encodes CDR1 LNHDA and CDR2 SQIVND (reference sequence). V dropped 2 bases and J dropped 6 bases, with 11 bases sitting between them. The CDR3 DNA reads as TGTGCCAGTAGTATAAAGGACAATCTTCAGCCCCAGCATTTT. This encodes CASSIKDNLQPQHF.

The chain carries TRBV9 and TRBJ2-6; D gene uncertain. V gave up 2 bases and J gave up 2 bases, with 11 bases separating them. The CDR3 spans 16 residues. Germline V gene lookup returns CDR1 SGDLS and CDR2 YYNGEE. In DNA form, the CDR3 reads TGTGCCAGCAGCGTTAGTAGCCCGGCTGGGGCCAACGTCCTGACTTTC. Its protein product is CASSVSSPAGANVLTF.

As for this clone: This CDR3 is also generated by other DNA sequences in the sample. The chain recombines TRBV7-3 with TRBJ2-5; D perhaps matches TRBD2 (6 bases). The CDR3 covers 13 residues. The V gene's germline CDR1 is SGHTA and CDR2 FQGTGA. The germline V and J ends were trimmed by 5 bases and 1 base, with 8 bases remaining between them. The CDR3 region is CASSLSGQETQYF. CDR3 sequence (DNA): TGTGCCAGCAGCCTTAGCGGCCAAGAGACCCAGTACTTC.

The V and J genes are TRBV6-5 and TRBJ2-7; 12 bases map to TRBD2. The trim removed 0 bases at V and 4 bases at J, leaving 4 bases unmatched. CDR1 and CDR2 (germline): MNHEY, SVGAGI. The CDR3 totals 16 residues. The CDR3 sequence: CASSYSGLAGSYEQYF. The CDR3 DNA sequence: TGTGCCAGCAGTTACTCCGGACTAGCGGGAAGTTACGAGCAGTACTTC.